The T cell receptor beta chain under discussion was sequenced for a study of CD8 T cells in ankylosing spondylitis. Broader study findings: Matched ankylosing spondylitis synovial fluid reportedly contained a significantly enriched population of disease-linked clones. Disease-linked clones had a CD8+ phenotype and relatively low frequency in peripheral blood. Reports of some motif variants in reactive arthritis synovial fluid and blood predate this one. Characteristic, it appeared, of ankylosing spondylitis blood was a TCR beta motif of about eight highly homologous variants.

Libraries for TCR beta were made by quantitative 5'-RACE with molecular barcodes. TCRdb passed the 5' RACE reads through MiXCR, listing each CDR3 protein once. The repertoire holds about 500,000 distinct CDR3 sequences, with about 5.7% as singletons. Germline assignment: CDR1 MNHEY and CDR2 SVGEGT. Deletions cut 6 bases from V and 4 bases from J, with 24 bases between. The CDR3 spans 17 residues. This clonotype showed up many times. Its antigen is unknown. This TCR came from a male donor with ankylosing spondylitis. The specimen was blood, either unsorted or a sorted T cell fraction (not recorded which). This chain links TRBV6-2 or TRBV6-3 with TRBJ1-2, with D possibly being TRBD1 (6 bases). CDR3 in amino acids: CASRPSDGQPFFYGYTF. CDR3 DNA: TGTGCCAGCAGACCGTCCGATGGACAGCCTTTTTTCTATGGCTACACCTTC.